The 28 T cell receptor beta chains below were found in one sample sequenced in a study of blood T cell repertoires in COVID-19. Assay: immunoSEQ multiplex PCR; the TCRdb copy retains only in-frame clones and omits some. The sample has about 140,000 clones; over 70% are singletons. The sample was peripheral blood. The receptors were gathered from a man aged 55-75 years with active or convalescent COVID-19.

This rearrangement joins TRBV5-6 to TRBJ1-2; a possible D gene is TRBD1 (5 bases). In germline, CDR1 is SGHDT, CDR2 YYEEEE. The CDR3 consists of 13 residues. Trimming shortened V by 4 bases and J by 5 bases, and 12 bases separated the two germline ends. CDR3 DNA: TGTGCCAGCAGCCCTGGGACTGAGTATGGCTACACCTTC. This codes for CASSPGTEYGYTF. The full variable domain, completed using reference TRBV5-6 and TRBJ1-2, is DAGVTQSPTHLIKTRGQQVTLRCSPKSGHDTVSWYQQALGQGPQFIFQYYEEEERQRGNFPDRFSGHQFPNYSSELNVNALLLGDSALYLCASSPGTEYGYTFGSGTRLTVV.

The V and J genes are TRBV27 and TRBJ1-6, with D unclear. Germline V gene lookup returns CDR1 MNHEY and CDR2 SMNVEV (reference sequence). V was shortened by 7 bases and J by 0 bases, with 16 bases between the two germline ends. The CDR3 has 17 amino acids. DNA for the CDR3: TGTGCCAGCAAGGCCGAGGGTACATCCTCCTATAATTCACCCCTCCACTTT. Translated, it gives CASKAEGTSSYNSPLHF.

The rearrangement links TRBV7-9 to TRBJ2-2, with a possible D match to TRBD2 (6 bases). There are 14 residues in the CDR3. Trimming took 4 bases from V and 4 from J, leaving 10 bases between them. Germline loops: CDR1 SEHNR, CDR2 FQNEAQ (reference sequence). CDR3 nucleotide sequence: TGTGCCAGCAGCTCCGGGACTGCCACCGGGGAGCTGTTTTTT. It is translated as CASSSGTATGELFF.

The chain carries TRBV19 and TRBJ1-1; the D is unclear. The V and J ends lost 7 bases and 4 bases respectively, with 16 bases between them. The germline V gene encodes CDR1 LNHDA and CDR2 SQIVND (reference sequence). The CDR3 sequence is 14 residues long. DNA for the CDR3: TGTGCCAGTACTCATATCACGGGTCTCACTGAAGCTTTCTTT. Its translation is CASTHITGLTEAFF. Complete variable domain (other parts from reference TRBV19 and TRBJ1-1): DGGITQSPKYLFRKEGQNVTLSCEQNLNHDAMYWYRQDPGQGLRLIYYSQIVNDFQKGDIAEGYSVSREKKESFPLTVTSAQKNPTAFYLCASTHITGLTEAFFGQGTRLTVV.

This chain uses TRBV9 with TRBJ2-7, with a weak D call TRBD1 (5 bases). CDR3 length equals 12 residues. Germline-derived CDR1 and CDR2 are SGDLS and YYNGEE. Trimming removed 4 bases at V and 5 bases at J, with 10 bases between. The CDR3 here is CASSPTEHEQYF. As DNA, the CDR3 is TGTGCCAGCAGCCCGACAGAACACGAGCAGTACTTC.

The rearrangement links TRBV28 to TRBJ2-5; 8 nucleotides align to TRBD2. Trimming at V came to 4 bases and at J to 5 bases, leaving 9 bases not matched to a gene. CDR1 and CDR2 from the germline V gene are MDHEN and SYDVKM. The CDR3 has 15 amino acids. CDR3 residues: CASSWDREGRETQYF. DNA for the CDR3: TGTGCCAGCAGTTGGGACCGGGAGGGCCGTGAGACCCAGTACTTC. The complete variable domain, with remaining parts taken from reference TRBV28 and TRBJ2-5, reads DVKVTQSSRYLVKRTGEKVFLECVQDMDHENMFWYRQDPGLGLRLIYFSYDVKMKEKGDIPEGYSVSREKKERFSLILESASTNQTSMYLCASSWDREGRETQYFGPGTRLLVL.

The chain is built from TRBV18 and TRBJ1-1; D call uncertain. Per the germline V gene, CDR1 is KGHSH and CDR2 is LQKENI. The V gene lost 0 bases and the J gene lost 5 bases, with 13 bases spanning the gap. The CDR3 is made up of 15 amino acids. CDR3 nucleotides: TGTGCCAGCTCACCACCGGAAGGCCAGAGGACTGAAGCTTTCTTT. Translating it yields CASSPPEGQRTEAFF.

The chain links TRBV9 to TRBJ2-1; 7 positions agree with TRBD2. This CDR3 region has 16 residues. The germline CDR1 and CDR2 sequences are SGDLS and YYNGEE. Germline trimming cut 0 bases from V and 6 bases from J; bases unmatched to any gene: 9. The CDR3 protein is CASSVVMGGPGNEQFF. The CDR3 nucleotides read TGTGCCAGCAGCGTAGTTATGGGAGGGCCTGGCAATGAGCAGTTCTTC.

J is TRBJ1-2 and V is TRBV7-9; D remains ambiguous. V was cut by 4 bases and J by 3 bases, with 12 bases left in between. Germline loops: CDR1 SEHNR, CDR2 FQNEAQ (reference sequence). The CDR3 loop spans 14 amino acids. CDR3 protein: CASSSIGEHYGYTF. DNA for the CDR3: TGTGCCAGCAGCTCCATTGGGGAGCACTATGGCTACACCTTC.

The chain couples TRBV20-1 to TRBJ2-3; 7 nucleotides line up with TRBD2. CDR1 and CDR2 (germline): DFQATT, SNEGSKA (reference sequence). Trimming cost V 3 bases and J 5 bases; bases outside gene matches: 11. The CDR3 is made up of 15 amino acids. The CDR3 here is CSASTLALGGDTQYF. In DNA, the CDR3 is TGCAGTGCTAGTACACTAGCGTTGGGCGGAGATACGCAGTATTTT.

The rearrangement joins TRBV6-2 or TRBV6-3 to TRBJ1-2; 9 bases line up with TRBD1. V lost 4 bases to trimming and J lost 6 bases; unmatched junction nucleotides: 9. The CDR3 is made up of 15 amino acids. Germline values: CDR1 MNHEY, CDR2 SVGEGT. CDR3 amino acids: CASSSTGQGINGYTF. The CDR3 DNA reads as TGTGCCAGCAGTTCGACGGGACAGGGCATAAATGGCTACACCTTC.

The chain links TRBV7-9 to TRBJ2-7; TRBD2 matches 10 bases. This CDR3 region has 16 residues. The J segment lost 5 bases and the V segment lost 0 bases, leaving 7 bases of the junction unmatched. Germline V CDR1 and CDR2: SEHNR, FQNEAQ (reference sequence). The CDR3 DNA follows: TGTGCCAGCAGCTTAGCGCGGGCTAGCGGGAGTGACGAGCAGTACTTC. Amino acids: CASSLARASGSDEQYF. Filled out from reference TRBV7-9 and TRBJ2-7, the complete variable domain reads DTGVSQNPRHKITKRGQNVTFRCDPISEHNRLYWYRQTLGQGPEFLTYFQNEAQLEKSRLLSDRFSAERPKGSFSTLEIQRTEQGDSAMYLCASSLARASGSDEQYFGPGTRLTVT.

This rearrangement joins TRBV4-2 to TRBJ1-2, with TRBD1 identical over 7 bases. CDR1 and CDR2 (germline): LGHNA, YNFKEQ. CDR3 length: 14 amino acids. Trimming at V came to 1 base and at J to 5 bases, leaving 4 bases not matched to a gene. CDR3 nucleotide sequence: TGTGCCAGCAGCCAAGGTGACAGGGCTTATGGCTACACCTTC. Residues: CASSQGDRAYGYTF.

The chain uses TRBV3-1 (or the pseudogene TRBV3-2) and TRBJ1-3; possible D gene TRBD1, 6 bases. V shed 4 bases and J shed 4 bases, with 17 bases lying between them. The length of the CDR3 is 16 residues. Looked up from germline, CDR1 is LGHDT and CDR2 is YNNKEL (reference sequence). CDR3: CASSPLARGKGNTIYF. Written as DNA, the CDR3 is TGTGCCAGCAGCCCCCTGGCCAGGGGAAAAGGAAACACCATATATTTT.

The chain links TRBV6-5 to TRBJ1-6; 8 nucleotides line up with TRBD1. The CDR3 loop spans 15 amino acids. Germline lookup yields CDR1 MNHEY and CDR2 SVGAGI. The V and J ends lost 3 bases and 10 bases, in that order; junction bases with no gene match: 8. The CDR3 DNA is TGTGCCAGCAGTTATACCGGGACAGGAGACTCACCCCTCCACTTT. This sequence encodes CASSYTGTGDSPLHF.

This chain uses TRBV5-1 with TRBJ2-7; TRBD1 aligns across 8 bases. The germline V gene has CDR1 SGHRS and CDR2 YFSETQ. With 4 bases clipped from V and 4 bases from J, the junction kept 10 bases outside the gene matches. The length of the CDR3 is 15 residues. The CDR3 loop reads CASSQGQGALYEQYF. The CDR3 DNA reads TGCGCCAGCAGCCAAGGGCAGGGGGCGCTTTACGAGCAGTACTTC.

The chain has TRBV19 and TRBJ2-6; possible D gene TRBD2, 6 bases. V was shortened by 1 base and J by 2 bases, with 9 bases between the two germline ends. The CDR3 extends over 16 amino acids. CDR1 is LNHDA, CDR2 SQIVND, per germline (reference sequence). The CDR3 bases are TGTGCCAGTAGTATAGTTGGGGGGACTGGGGCCAACGTCCTGACTTTC. The encoded protein is CASSIVGGTGANVLTF.

CDR3 nucleotides: TGTGCCAGCAGCAGGGGGTTCCAGCCCCAGCATTTT. Translation: CASSRGFQPQHF. The chain is built from TRBV6-5 and TRBJ1-5, with 7 bases identical to TRBD1. The V gene end was trimmed by 6 bases and the J gene end by 7 bases; junction bases not matched to a gene: 3. Germline CDR1 reads MNHEY; CDR2 reads SVGAGI. The CDR3 runs to 12 residues.

The chain uses TRBV11-2 and TRBJ2-2, with TRBD2 as a possible D gene (7 bases). The germline CDR1 and CDR2 sequences are SGHAT and FQNNGV. The CDR3 spans 17 residues. V dropped 7 bases and J dropped 2 bases, with 20 bases sitting between them. The CDR3 here is CASNRGGGHHNTGELFF. CDR3 DNA sequence: TGTGCCAGCAACCGCGGCGGGGGACACCATAACACCGGGGAGCTGTTTTTT.

The CDR3 protein is CASSPAGGFEQYF. The CDR3 DNA is TGTGCCAGCTCACCAGCAGGGGGCTTCGAGCAGTACTTC. This sequence joins TRBV18 and TRBJ2-7; 8 bases fit TRBD1. Per germline, CDR1 KGHSH and CDR2 LQKENI. This CDR3 spans 13 amino acids. V lost 2 bases, J lost 6 bases, and 3 bases stayed unmatched.

J is TRBJ1-1 and V is TRBV27, with D unresolved. The CDR3 runs 15 residues. V shed 2 bases and J shed 2 bases, with 12 bases lying between them. CDR1 and CDR2 from the germline V gene are MNHEY and SMNVEV (reference sequence). CDR3 coding DNA: TGTGCCAGCAGTTTAGAGGGTTGGGGAAACACTGAAGCTTTCTTT. It translates to CASSLEGWGNTEAFF.

This clone showed up just a few times. The chain carries TRBV4-1 and TRBJ1-1, with D uncertain. Germline CDR1 is MGHRA and CDR2 is YSYEKL. The CDR3 spans 13 residues. V lost 1 base and J lost 5, with 8 bases in between. CDR3 sequence: CASSQGRRTEAFF. Written as DNA, the CDR3 is TGCGCCAGCAGCCAAGGGCGGAGGACTGAAGCTTTCTTT.

The chain couples TRBV11-2 to TRBJ2-2, with 7 nucleotides matching TRBD2. The CDR3 runs to 16 residues. The V segment lost 0 bases and the J segment 7 bases; nucleotides outside the gene matches: 8. CDR1 SGHAT and CDR2 FQNNGV come from the germline V gene. The CDR3 DNA reads TGTGCCAGCAGCTTAGAACTAGCGCGATTCGACGGGGAGCTGTTTTTT. This gives the protein CASSLELARFDGELFF.

This chain links TRBV21-1 with TRBJ2-4; the DNA was not used to check the table's D call, TRBD2. TRBV21-1 corresponds to a pseudogene. The CDR3 length is 17 residues. CDR3 bases: TGTGCCAGCAGCAAAGTCCCCCTAGTCTTTACCAAAAACATTCAGTACTTC. This gives the protein CASSKVPLVFTKNIQYF.

V gene TRBV28 combines with J gene TRBJ2-2, with D tentatively TRBD2 (7 bases). Trimming removed 3 bases from V and 5 bases from J, with 13 bases in between. Germline CDR1 and CDR2: MDHEN and SYDVKM. The CDR3 is made up of 15 amino acids. The CDR3 protein is CASSFEGRGTGELFF. The CDR3 DNA reads as TGTGCCAGCAGTTTTGAGGGGAGGGGGACCGGGGAGCTGTTTTTT.

This clone was detected only once. The chain is built from TRBV11-2 and TRBJ2-1; tentative D call: TRBD1 (6 bases). Germline V CDR1 and CDR2: SGHAT, FQNNGV. CDR3 length: 13 residues. Trimming stripped 5 bases from V and 4 bases from J, with 9 bases between. The chain's CDR3 is CASSHQGYNEQFF. CDR3 bases: TGTGCCAGCAGCCACCAGGGGTACAATGAGCAGTTCTTC.

The chain carries TRBV6-2 or TRBV6-3 and TRBJ1-5; D uncertain. CDR3 size: 15 residues. Germline V gene data show CDR1 as MNHEY and CDR2 as SVGEGT. The germline V and J ends were trimmed by 2 bases and 1 base, with 9 bases remaining between them. For the CDR3, the DNA is TGTGCCAGCAGTTACAAAGAGAGGAGCAATCAGCCCCAGCATTTT. Its protein is CASSYKERSNQPQHF.

V and J are TRBV28 and TRBJ2-7; 11 nucleotides agree with TRBD2. Trimming removed 4 bases from V and 5 bases from J; junction bases left unmatched: 7. This CDR3 contains 15 residues. Per the germline V gene, CDR1 is MDHEN and CDR2 is SYDVKM. The CDR3 DNA is TGTGCCAGCAGTTCTTTGACTAGCGGGAAAGACGAGCAGTACTTC. Translating it yields CASSSLTSGKDEQYF.